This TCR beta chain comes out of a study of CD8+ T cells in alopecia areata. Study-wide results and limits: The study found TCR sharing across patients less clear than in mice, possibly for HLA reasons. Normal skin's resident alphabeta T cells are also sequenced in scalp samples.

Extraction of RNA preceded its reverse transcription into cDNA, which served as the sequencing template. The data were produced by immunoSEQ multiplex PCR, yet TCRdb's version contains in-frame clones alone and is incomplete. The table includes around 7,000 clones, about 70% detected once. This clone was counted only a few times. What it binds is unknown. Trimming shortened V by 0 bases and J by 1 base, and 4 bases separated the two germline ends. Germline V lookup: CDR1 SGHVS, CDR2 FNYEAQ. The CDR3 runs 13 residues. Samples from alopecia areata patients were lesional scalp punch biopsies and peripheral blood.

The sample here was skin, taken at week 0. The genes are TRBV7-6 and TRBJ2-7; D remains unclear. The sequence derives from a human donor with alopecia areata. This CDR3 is CASSLAASYEQYF. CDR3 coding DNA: TGTGCCAGCAGCTTAGCGGCATCCTACGAGCAGTACTTC.